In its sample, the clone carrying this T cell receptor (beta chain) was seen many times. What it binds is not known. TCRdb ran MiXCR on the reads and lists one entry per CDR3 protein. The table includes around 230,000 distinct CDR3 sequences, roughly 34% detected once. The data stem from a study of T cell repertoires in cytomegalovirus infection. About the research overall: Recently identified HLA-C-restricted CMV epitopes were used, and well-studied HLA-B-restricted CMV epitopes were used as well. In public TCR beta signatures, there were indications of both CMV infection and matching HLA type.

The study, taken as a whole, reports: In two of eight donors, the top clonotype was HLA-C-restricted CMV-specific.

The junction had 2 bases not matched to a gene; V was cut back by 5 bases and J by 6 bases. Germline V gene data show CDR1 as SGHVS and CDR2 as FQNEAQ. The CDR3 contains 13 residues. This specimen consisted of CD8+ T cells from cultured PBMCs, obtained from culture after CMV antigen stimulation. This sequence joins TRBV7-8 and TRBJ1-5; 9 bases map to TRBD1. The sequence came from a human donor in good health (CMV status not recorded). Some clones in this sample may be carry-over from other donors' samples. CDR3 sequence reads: CASSLDRGQPQHF. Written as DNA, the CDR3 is TGTGCCAGCAGCCTGGACAGGGGTCAGCCCCAGCATTTT.